The subject of this entry is one T cell receptor (beta chain). Its antigen is undetermined. The germline V and J ends were trimmed by 3 bases and 9 bases, with 12 bases remaining between them. CDR3 length: 13 residues. Looked up from germline, CDR1 is LNHDA and CDR2 is SQIVND (reference sequence). The source of the sample is a study of T cell repertoires in cytomegalovirus infection. Across the study: HLA-C-restricted CMV epitopes, recently identified, and well-studied HLA-B-restricted ones were used by the study. Public TCR beta signatures indicated both CMV infection and matching HLA type. Study-level points and caveats: HLA-C-restricted CMV clonotypes gave the most frequent clonotype in two of eight donors. Cumulative frequency (of public TCR beta family members) identified carriers of CMV plus the relevant HLA.

TCRdb reprocessed the reads via MiXCR and lists one record per CDR3 protein. The sample yields hundreds of thousands of distinct CDR3 sequences, roughly a third seen once. This receptor was identified in a human donor in good health (CMV status not recorded). Some clones in this sample may be carry-over from other donors' samples. The rearrangement joins TRBV19 to TRBJ2-1; the D gene is possibly TRBD2 (6 bases). The source was cultured PBMCs, collected from culture after CMV antigen stimulation. This CDR3 reads CASSITAGPEQFF. CDR3 DNA sequence: TGTGCCAGTAGTATCACGGCGGGACCTGAGCAGTTCTTC.